This T cell receptor beta chain was profiled in a study of T-cell memory formation after mild COVID-19 (dated by TCRdb to 2020 to 2023). Concerning the study at large: TCR sequence clusters from the two donors were found to be largely donor specific. In a couple of donors, T-cell clones that expanded and contracted after mild COVID-19 were tracked by sequencing TCRalpha and TCRbeta repertoires over time. The cohort comprised two young, previously healthy adult volunteers, one female and one male. Study-wide findings and limitations: Only two mild cases were covered by the study, and larger cohorts that include severe cases with pre-infection samples were considered necessary. Clones that contracted from day 15 to 85 showed balanced CD4/CD8 phenotypes, whereas a second wave of clones that expanded from day 15 to 37 leaned towards CD4+. Contracting CD4+ clones were found mainly in CM and EM memory subsets, while CD8+ clones were enriched in EMRA. Whether the second-wave clones peaking on day 37 were SARS-CoV-2 specific was not confirmed. Some responding clones were detected in pre-infection memory, suggesting pre-existing cross-reactive memory T cells joined the SARS-CoV-2 response.

The run used an Illumina NovaSeq 6000. TCRalpha and TCRbeta cDNA libraries were built by 5'RACE with constant-segment primers, adding sample barcodes and unique molecular identifiers. Trizol reagent was used to extract RNA from every sample. The libraries were amplified in two PCR steps, and the second step added a second sample barcode and Illumina TruSeq adapters. Sequencing of the libraries was done on an Illumina NovaSeq, producing 2 x 150 bp paired-end reads. The published analysis was carried out like this. Reads were demultiplexed and collapsed into UMI-guided consensus sequences with migec v1.2.7. Using mixcr v2.1.11, UMI consensuses were aligned to TRA and TRB V and J templates and then assembled into clonotypes. Expanded or contracted clonotypes were those called significant by both edgeR and NoisET, with noise models trained on biological replicates. For edgeR calls, a false discovery rate-adjusted p below 0.01 and a log2 fold-change threshold of 1 were applied. As an exploratory analysis of dynamics, PCA with hierarchical clustering was applied to max-normalized trajectories of the 1000 most abundant clonotypes. Separately sequenced CD4+ and CD8+ repertoires were used to assign the CD4 or CD8 phenotype of responding clones. The public sequencing data were trimmed at Q25 with fastp and processed into clonotypes with MiXCR by TCRdb, which kept only in-frame beta chains. Every distinct CDR3 protein forms one entry, paired with its most common genes and DNA. What appears here as the V and J calls and clone size reflects TCRdb's work, not the paper's. The sample data list hundreds of thousands of distinct CDR3 sequences, and around 15% of these were observed just once. The ten largest account for 20% to 25% of the sample.

Ficoll-Paque density gradient centrifugation was the method used to isolate PBMCs. This clonotype appeared many times. This clone's antigen is unknown. No base qualities exist here, and no much larger clone lies one base off it. The sample was PBMCs or a T cell subset sorted from them (not recorded which). The receptor's source is a man aged 18 to 30 who had mild COVID-19 (a few samples of this study predate the infection). The sample titles of this study are shuffled in the database, so cell type and time point are left out; the donor was told from shared clones.

The nucleotides are TGTGCCAGCAGTTACTTACAGGGGGCAGGTTATGGCTACACCTTC. This sequence encodes CASSYLQGAGYGYTF. The V gene is TRBV6-6 and the J gene is TRBJ1-2, with TRBD1 matching 9 junction bases. The CDR3 holds 15 amino acids from the cysteine to the phenylalanine. The retained sequence is limited to the CDR3, 45 bases, with the frame set at the first base. V is pruned by 1 base and J by 5 bases, leaving 5 bases of the junction without a gene match. The germline V gene encodes CDR1 MNHNY and CDR2 SVGAGI (reference sequence).